The source of this T cell receptor beta chain is a study of blood T cell repertoires in COVID-19. Study-level background: Spain, Italy and the United States supplied samples that represented acute and convalescent COVID-19.

As concerns this clone: The identical CDR3 is also encoded by other nucleotide sequences in the sample.

In the authors' methods: Amplification from reference gene primers served as the basis for estimated nucleated cell counts. Method: immunoSEQ multiplex PCR; TCRdb's copy keeps in-frame clones and lacks some. The V and J calls and the clone size are those of that table, but D and trimming were determined from the DNA. This table holds 200,000 or so clones, around 90% found once. Two consecutive negative NP/OP PCR tests, clearance, or resolved symptoms defined Cohort 3 recovery. The sequence came from a man under 40 who had recovered from COVID-19. Material: PBMCs or T cells enriched from blood (not recorded which).

CDR3 bases: TGTGCCAGCAGCATATATTCCGGGACAGGGAATGAAAAACTGTTTTTT. It is translated as CASSIYSGTGNEKLFF. The genes are TRBV5-4 and TRBJ1-4; 9 bases are a match to TRBD1. This CDR3 region has 16 residues. CDR1 SGHNT and CDR2 YYREEE come from the germline V gene (reference sequence). V was clipped by 4 bases and J by 5 bases; unmatched bases: 9. The full variable domain, its missing parts supplied by reference TRBV5-4 and TRBJ1-4, is ETGVTQSPTHLIKTRGQQVTLRCSSQSGHNTVSWYQQALGQGPQFIFQYYREEENGRGNFPPRFSGLQFPNYSSELNVNALELDDSALYLCASSIYSGTGNEKLFFGSGTQLSVL.